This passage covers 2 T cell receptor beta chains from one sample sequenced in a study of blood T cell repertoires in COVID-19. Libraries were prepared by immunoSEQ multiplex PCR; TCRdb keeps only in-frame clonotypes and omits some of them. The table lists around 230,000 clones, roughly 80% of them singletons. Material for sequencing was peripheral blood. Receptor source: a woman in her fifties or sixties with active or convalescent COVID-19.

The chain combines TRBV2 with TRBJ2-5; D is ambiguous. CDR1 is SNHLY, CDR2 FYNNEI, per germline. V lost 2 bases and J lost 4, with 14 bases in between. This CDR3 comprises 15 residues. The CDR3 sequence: CASSEPSTVGETQYF. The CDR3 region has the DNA TGTGCCAGCAGTGAACCCTCAACAGTAGGAGAGACCCAGTACTTC.

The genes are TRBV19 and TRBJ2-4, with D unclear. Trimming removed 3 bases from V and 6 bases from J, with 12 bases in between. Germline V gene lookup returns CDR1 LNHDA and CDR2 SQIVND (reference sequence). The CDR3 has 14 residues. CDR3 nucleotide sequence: TGTGCCAGTAGTATTGGCCAGACGGGAAACATTCAGTACTTC. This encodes CASSIGQTGNIQYF.